The 11 T cell receptor beta chains below come from one sample, sequenced in a study of blood T cells in healthy people across ages. Alongside a J-beta primer mix, a sample-barcoded 5' primer served in a second PCR lasting roughly 7 to 12 cycles. In TCRdb, the 5' RACE reads were re-called with MiXCR into one record per CDR3 protein. Here the sample spans roughly 1.4 million distinct CDR3 sequences, 45% to 70% being singletons. Material: blood. The receptors come from a man aged 18-30 years in good health.

The chain recombines TRBV20-1 with TRBJ2-1; 12 nucleotides line up with TRBD2. With V trimmed by 6 bases and J by 8 bases, 8 bases remained unmatched. The CDR3 is 14 residues long. Germline loops: CDR1 DFQATT, CDR2 SNEGSKA (reference sequence). CDR3 DNA: TGCAGTGCGCTTCAACTAGCGGGGGGAGATGAGCAGTTCTTC. Residues: CSALQLAGGDEQFF.

The chain joins TRBV29-1 to TRBJ1-2; D may be TRBD1 (5 bases). V gave up 1 base and J gave up 2 bases, with 11 bases separating them. Germline CDR1 and CDR2: SQVTM and ANQGSEA. The CDR3 is 14 residues long. The CDR3 DNA reads TGCAGCGTTGAAGCGGTCAGGGACAACTATGGCTACACCTTC. This sequence encodes CSVEAVRDNYGYTF.

This clonotype was recorded a few times. This chain links TRBV27 with TRBJ1-1, with TRBD1 matching over 8 bases. The germline V gene has CDR1 MNHEY and CDR2 SMNVEV (reference sequence). The CDR3 sequence is 13 residues long. V lost 5 bases and J lost 5; bases outside the gene matches: 4. The CDR3: CASSLTGETEAFF. The CDR3 DNA reads as TGTGCCAGCAGTCTGACAGGGGAAACTGAAGCTTTCTTT.

About this clonotype itself: A single base separates this from a much larger clone, so it may be a read error. The chain uses TRBV12-3 or TRBV12-4 and TRBJ1-2; 11 bases line up with TRBD1. This CDR3 contains 13 residues. V trimming: 10 bases; J trimming: 4 bases; junction bases outside the gene matches: 5. Written as DNA, the CDR3 is TGTGCCAACAGGGGGACAGGGGGCTATGGCTACACCTTC. Translating it yields CANRGTGGYGYTF.

This clonotype has a handful of counts. The chain joins TRBV5-1 to TRBJ2-1; TRBD2 might be the D (6 bases). This CDR3 has 16 amino acids. V shed 0 bases and J shed 0 bases, with 10 bases lying between them. CDR1 is SGHRS and CDR2 is YFSETQ in the germline V gene. CDR3 in amino acids: CASSLEVTSSYNEQFF. CDR3 nucleotide sequence: TGCGCCAGCAGCTTGGAGGTGACTAGCTCCTACAATGAGCAGTTCTTC.

The chain joins TRBV25-1 to TRBJ1-4, with 7 positions matching TRBD1. Germline V gives CDR1 MGHDK, CDR2 SYGVNS. V trimming: 3 bases; J trimming: 0 bases; junction bases outside the gene matches: 4. The CDR3 is 16 amino acids. The CDR3 spells CASSEWQGATNEKLFF. CDR3 DNA sequence: TGTGCCAGCAGTGAGTGGCAGGGGGCAACTAATGAAAAACTGTTTTTT.

In this sample, this clonotype turned up a few times. This sequence joins TRBV12-3 or TRBV12-4 and TRBJ2-7; D unclear. The end of the DNA is better explained by TRBJ2-5, so the J call may be wrong. CDR3 size: 14 residues. The CDR3 here is CASSPRLRVETQYF. For the CDR3, the DNA is TGTGCCAGCAGTCCCCGTTTAAGGGTGGAGACCCAGTACTTC.

The rearrangement links TRBV20-1 to TRBJ2-1; weak D call: TRBD1 (6 bases). The CDR3 consists of 14 residues. Germline values: CDR1 DFQATT, CDR2 SNEGSKA (reference sequence). Trimming stripped 3 bases from V and 6 bases from J, with 15 bases between. The CDR3 sequence: CSARMGHASNEQFF. The CDR3 DNA reads as TGCAGTGCTAGGATGGGACACGCGAGCAATGAGCAGTTCTTC.

The J gene is TRBJ2-5, the V gene TRBV7-2; no reliable D call. Trimming left V 0 bases short and J 6 bases short, with 14 bases between. Germline values: CDR1 SGHTA, CDR2 FQGNSA. The CDR3 spans 15 residues. The chain's CDR3 is CASSLAHRLRKTQYF. DNA for the CDR3: TGTGCCAGCAGCTTAGCGCATAGGCTCAGAAAGACCCAGTACTTC.

The chain is built from TRBV21-1 and TRBJ2-3; the listed D gene, TRBD1, was not tested against the DNA. TRBV21-1 is labeled a pseudogene. The CDR3 has 19 amino acids. This chain's CDR3 is CASSPPPASGQGREDTQYF. The DNA of the CDR3 is TGTGCCAGCAGCCCGCCACCTGCGTCTGGACAGGGCCGGGAAGATACGCAGTATTTT.

The V and J genes are TRBV28 and TRBJ1-5; 9 nucleotides agree with TRBD1. V trimming: 3 bases; J trimming: 4 bases; junction bases outside the gene matches: 4. Germline CDR1 is MDHEN and CDR2 is SYDVKM. The length of the CDR3 is 15 residues. CDR3 protein: CASSFRTGVNQPQHF. Written as DNA, the CDR3 is TGTGCCAGCAGTTTCCGGACAGGGGTTAATCAGCCCCAGCATTTT.